The 29 T cell receptor beta chains below come from one sample, sequenced in a study of blood T cell repertoires in COVID-19. The data were produced by immunoSEQ multiplex PCR, yet TCRdb's version contains in-frame clones alone and is incomplete. The data contain about 170,000 clones, about 86% of them singletons. The sequenced sample consisted of peripheral blood. The source is a man aged 50 to 60 with active or convalescent COVID-19.

V and J are TRBV27 and TRBJ1-5, with 12 nucleotides matching TRBD1. The CDR3 totals 18 residues. The trim removed 5 bases at V and 6 bases at J, leaving 14 bases unmatched. Germline V gives CDR1 MNHEY, CDR2 SMNVEV (reference sequence). The CDR3 DNA follows: TGTGCCAGCAGTGCCTCCGGGACAGGGGGCGTCGTGGGTCAGCCCCAGCATTTT. Translation gives CASSASGTGGVVGQPQHF.

The rearrangement uses TRBV6-4 and TRBJ2-1; no firm D call. The germline V and J ends were trimmed by 2 bases and 9 bases, with 11 bases remaining between them. This CDR3 has 13 residues. The V gene's germline CDR1 is MRHNA and CDR2 SNTAGT. CDR3: CASSDPPFGEQFF. DNA for the CDR3: TGTGCCAGCAGTGACCCCCCTTTCGGTGAGCAGTTCTTC.

V gene TRBV15 combines with J gene TRBJ2-7, with D possibly matching TRBD2 (6 bases). The germline V gene has CDR1 LNHNV and CDR2 YYDKDF (reference sequence). The CDR3 loop spans 14 amino acids. V lost 3 bases and J lost 3, with 12 bases in between. For the CDR3, the DNA is TGTGCCACCAGCAGCTTAGGAGGGGACTACGAGCAGTACTTC. Protein: CATSSLGGDYEQYF.

This sequence joins TRBV12-3 or TRBV12-4 and TRBJ2-7; no firm D call. V lost 5 bases and J lost 9, with 14 bases in between. This CDR3 region has 12 residues. CDR3 coding DNA: TGTGCCAGCAGTCCAGCGTTTTTGGGGCAGTACTTC. Encoded protein: CASSPAFLGQYF.

A single count supports this clone. The V gene is TRBV4-2, the J gene TRBJ2-3, with D tentatively TRBD2 (6 bases). The CDR3 covers 16 residues. Germline V lookup: CDR1 LGHNA, CDR2 YNFKEQ. Trimming took off 4 bases at V and 2 bases at J, with 16 bases between the two ends. CDR3 sequence reads: CASSPPRDLLTDTQYF. The CDR3, as DNA: TGTGCCAGCAGCCCTCCCCGGGACTTACTCACAGATACGCAGTATTTT.

V usage is TRBV9 and J usage is TRBJ2-1, with TRBD2 matching over 14 bases. This CDR3 spans 15 amino acids. The J segment lost 10 bases and the V segment lost 3 bases, leaving 6 bases of the junction unmatched. The germline V gene has CDR1 SGDLS and CDR2 YYNGEE. The CDR3: CASSEGLAGAWEQFF. The CDR3 DNA is TGTGCCAGCAGCGAGGGACTAGCGGGAGCGTGGGAGCAGTTCTTC.

The chain employs TRBV16 and TRBJ2-7; 7 nucleotides align to TRBD1. V was clipped by 5 bases and J by 9 bases; unmatched bases: 16. This CDR3 has 15 amino acids. Germline assignment: CDR1 KGHSY and CDR2 FQNENV. The CDR3 region has the DNA TGTGCCAGCAGCTGGAACCGGGACAGCACTTCGGGGCAGTACTTC. This codes for CASSWNRDSTSGQYF.

V is TRBV5-4 and J is TRBJ2-1; D is possibly TRBD2 (6 bases). The germline gives CDR1 SGHNT, CDR2 YYREEE (reference sequence). There are 14 residues in the CDR3. V dropped 2 bases and J dropped 9 bases, with 15 bases sitting between them. The DNA for the CDR3 is TGTGCCAGCAGCTTAGAACCGGAGGGTGGTGAGCAGTTCTTC. This gives the protein CASSLEPEGGEQFF. The whole variable domain, remainder taken from reference TRBV5-4 and TRBJ2-1, is ETGVTQSPTHLIKTRGQQVTLRCSSQSGHNTVSWYQQALGQGPQFIFQYYREEENGRGNFPPRFSGLQFPNYSSELNVNALELDDSALYLCASSLEPEGGEQFFGPGTRLTVL.

The chain employs TRBV5-4 and TRBJ2-5, with D tentatively TRBD2 (5 bases). There are 15 residues in the CDR3. V was clipped by 3 bases and J by 4 bases, with 16 bases between them. The germline V gene has CDR1 SGHNT and CDR2 YYREEE (reference sequence). CDR3 DNA: TGTGCCAGCAGCTCGACACGTGAAAGCGGAGAGACCCAGTACTTC. Protein sequence: CASSSTRESGETQYF. Combining the CDR3 with reference TRBV5-4 and TRBJ2-5 gives the whole variable domain ETGVTQSPTHLIKTRGQQVTLRCSSQSGHNTVSWYQQALGQGPQFIFQYYREEENGRGNFPPRFSGLQFPNYSSELNVNALELDDSALYLCASSSTRESGETQYFGPGTRLLVL.

This chain uses TRBV11-3 with TRBJ1-2, with 9 bases aligning to TRBD1. Per germline, CDR1 SGHNT and CDR2 YENEEA. The CDR3 spans 14 residues. Germline trimming cut 4 bases from V and 8 bases from J; bases unmatched to any gene: 8. The chain's CDR3 is CASSSVQGAVGYTF. CDR3 nucleotides: TGTGCCAGCAGCTCCGTACAGGGGGCTGTAGGCTACACCTTC.

This sequence joins TRBV4-2 and TRBJ2-5, with no clear D. This CDR3 has 13 residues. Trimming shortened V by 0 bases and J by 4 bases, and 6 bases separated the two germline ends. Germline V gives CDR1 LGHNA, CDR2 YNFKEQ. The CDR3 DNA reads as TGTGCCAGCAGCCAAGATCCTCCAGAGACCCAGTACTTC. This gives the protein CASSQDPPETQYF.

V gene TRBV3-1 (or the pseudogene TRBV3-2) combines with J gene TRBJ1-2; possible D gene TRBD1, 5 bases. Germline CDR1 LGHDT, CDR2 YNNKEL (reference sequence). V lost 6 bases, J lost 4 bases, and 21 bases lay in between. There are 16 residues in the CDR3. For the CDR3, the DNA is TGTGCCAGCAGTAGGGGAACAAATAGGGGTCTCTATGGCTACACCTTC. Translated: CASSRGTNRGLYGYTF.

This clone has only one observation. Other DNA sequences in the sample encode the same CDR3. This chain links TRBV5-4 with TRBJ2-7, with no clear D. Germline V gene lookup returns CDR1 SGHNT and CDR2 YYREEE (reference sequence). The V end was cut by 0 bases, the J end by 2 bases, with 6 bases between. The CDR3 runs to 13 residues. The CDR3 DNA is TGTGCCAGCAGCTTGGCAGGCCCCTACGAGCAGTACTTC. Translating gives CASSLAGPYEQYF. The whole variable domain, filled in from reference TRBV5-4 and TRBJ2-7, reads ETGVTQSPTHLIKTRGQQVTLRCSSQSGHNTVSWYQQALGQGPQFIFQYYREEENGRGNFPPRFSGLQFPNYSSELNVNALELDDSALYLCASSLAGPYEQYFGPGTRLTVT.

The V call is TRBV27, the J call TRBJ2-7, with 9 bases identical to TRBD1. Germline V CDR1 and CDR2: MNHEY, SMNVEV (reference sequence). This CDR3 has 16 amino acids. The V gene end was trimmed by 3 bases and the J gene end by 4 bases; junction bases not matched to a gene: 10. CDR3 in DNA: TGTGCCAGCAGTTTTTCTGGACAGGGGAGGGGTTACGAGCAGTACTTC. This translates into CASSFSGQGRGYEQYF.

The V gene is TRBV7-6, the J gene TRBJ2-3; no clear D. The CDR3 is 12 amino acids. CDR1 and CDR2 from the germline V gene are SGHVS and FNYEAQ. V lost 6 bases to trimming and J lost 7 bases, with 11 bases between them. The CDR3 DNA is TGTGCCAGCAGTCCTACGCTCTATACGCAGTATTTT. It encodes CASSPTLYTQYF.

In this sample, this clone turned up once. This rearrangement joins TRBV5-6 to TRBJ2-7; D gene uncertain. Trimming removed 4 bases at V and 9 bases at J, with 23 bases between. Per the germline V gene, CDR1 is SGHDT and CDR2 is YYEEEE. This CDR3 is 15 amino acids long. The chain's CDR3 is CASSPSPTSYIGQYF. The CDR3 bases are TGTGCCAGCAGCCCCTCTCCGACTTCATACATCGGGCAGTACTTC.

This clone was counted a few times. The CDR3 DNA is TGTGCCAGCAGTTATGGAGGGGGCGTAAAGCCCCAGCATTTT. The encoded protein is CASSYGGGVKPQHF. The rearrangement joins TRBV6-1 to TRBJ1-5; TRBD1 agrees at 7 bases. CDR1 is MNHNS, CDR2 SASEGT, per germline. Trimming cost V 5 bases and J 8 bases; bases outside gene matches: 9. The CDR3 loop spans 14 amino acids.

This sequence joins TRBV4-2 and TRBJ2-7, with TRBD1 as a possible D gene (6 bases). V shed 0 bases and J shed 6 bases, with 15 bases lying between them. CDR1 is LGHNA, CDR2 YNFKEQ, per germline. The CDR3 sequence is 15 residues long. The CDR3 coding sequence is TGTGCCAGCAGCCAAGATCCAACAGGGAGTAGCGAGCAGTACTTC. As protein: CASSQDPTGSSEQYF.

The rearrangement links TRBV15 to TRBJ1-2, with 7 bases aligning to TRBD1. V lost 2 bases, J lost 0 bases, and 9 bases stayed unmatched. The CDR3 loop spans 17 amino acids. Germline CDR1 reads LNHNV; CDR2 reads YYDKDF (reference sequence). The CDR3 protein is CATSRMGQRTSNYGYTF. CDR3 DNA: TGTGCCACCAGCAGAATGGGACAGCGAACGTCTAACTATGGCTACACCTTC.

V usage is TRBV3-1 (or the pseudogene TRBV3-2) and J usage is TRBJ2-2; no definite D call. V was pared by 7 bases and J by 4 bases, with 19 bases between. Per germline, CDR1 LGHDT and CDR2 YNNKEL (reference sequence). The CDR3 runs to 16 residues. CDR3 protein: CASTHQGSASTGELFF. CDR3 DNA: TGTGCCAGCACCCACCAAGGCAGCGCCAGCACCGGGGAGCTGTTTTTT.

This chain connects TRBV11-2 to TRBJ2-2; TRBD2 aligns across 12 bases. Unmatched junction bases numbered 11, after V lost 8 bases and J lost 7 bases. The CDR3 loop spans 16 amino acids. Germline V gene lookup returns CDR1 SGHAT and CDR2 FQNNGV. The CDR3 is CASHLAGGKVHGELFF. The CDR3 region has the DNA TGTGCCAGCCATCTAGCGGGGGGGAAAGTCCACGGGGAGCTGTTTTTT.

The chain uses TRBV6-5 and TRBJ1-3; D is possibly TRBD1 (6 bases). The CDR3 is made up of 15 amino acids. V lost 7 bases to trimming and J lost 3 bases, with 16 bases between them. Per germline, CDR1 MNHEY and CDR2 SVGAGI. The CDR3 DNA reads as TGTGCCAGCAAATATACGGGGGGCTATGGAAACACCATATATTTT. Its protein is CASKYTGGYGNTIYF.

This sequence joins TRBV7-2 and TRBJ2-5, with 9 bases fitting TRBD2. V shed 3 bases and J 0 bases; nucleotides not matched to a gene: 8. This CDR3 has 17 amino acids. The germline gives CDR1 SGHTA, CDR2 FQGNSA. The CDR3 bases are TGTGCCAGCAGCTTGATAGCGGGGGCCCAATACCAAGAGACCCAGTACTTC. Its translation is CASSLIAGAQYQETQYF.

This clone has more than one count but fewer than ten. The CDR3 here is CASSSQGSTYEQYF. The CDR3, as DNA: TGTGCCAGTAGTAGCCAGGGGTCCACCTACGAGCAGTACTTC. V usage is TRBV19 and J usage is TRBJ2-7, with D possibly matching TRBD1 (6 bases). V shed 4 bases and J shed 2 bases, with 12 bases lying between them. The CDR3 consists of 14 residues. Germline values: CDR1 LNHDA, CDR2 SQIVND (reference sequence).

The chain couples TRBV3-1 (or the pseudogene TRBV3-2) to TRBJ1-1; D is unresolved. The germline V and J ends were trimmed by 2 bases and 1 base, with 8 bases remaining between them. This CDR3 is built from 14 residues. CDR1 is LGHDT and CDR2 is YNNKEL in the germline V gene (reference sequence). CDR3: CASSQMAGNTEAFF. In DNA form, the CDR3 reads TGTGCCAGCAGCCAAATGGCAGGGAACACTGAAGCTTTCTTT.

The rearrangement uses TRBV10-3 and TRBJ2-2; 11 bases line up with TRBD2. From germline, CDR1 is ENHRY and CDR2 SYGVKD. The CDR3 length is 16 residues. The V and J ends lost 6 bases and 4 bases, in that order; junction bases with no gene match: 7. The CDR3 DNA reads TGTGCCATCAGACCCGGGACTAGCGGCGGCACCGGGGAGCTGTTTTTT. Residues: CAIRPGTSGGTGELFF.

The V and J genes are TRBV5-1 and TRBJ2-7; 10 bases match TRBD1. This CDR3 is 15 amino acids long. Germline V gene lookup returns CDR1 SGHRS and CDR2 YFSETQ. V was clipped by 3 bases and J by 4 bases; unmatched bases: 7. In nucleotides, the CDR3 is TGCGCCAGCAGCTGGAAGGGACAGGGGCCGTACGAGCAGTACTTC. It specifies CASSWKGQGPYEQYF.

About this clone: Compared with germline, one end of the junction differs, possibly owing to a read error. The chain joins TRBV7-7 to TRBJ2-3; the match to TRBD2 covers 8 bases. Germline CDR1 is SSHAT and CDR2 is FNYEAQ (reference sequence). The CDR3 extends over 18 amino acids. Here the CDR3 DNA reads TGTGCTAGCAGCTTAGGGGCTCGCGGGGGGTTTACGTCAGATACGCAGTATTTT. As protein: CASSLGARGGFTSDTQYF.

In its sample, this clone was seen once. The junction departs from the called germline gene at one end, perhaps through a read error. The chain couples TRBV7-7 to TRBJ2-1; 12 positions agree with TRBD1. The CDR3 is 19 residues long. The germline CDR1 and CDR2 sequences are SSHAT and FNYEAQ (reference sequence). CDR3 DNA: TGTGCTAGCAGCTTGGTTCTGATCAACTCCGGGACAGGGGGCGATGAGCAGTTCTTC. Residues: CASSLVLINSGTGGDEQFF.